This T cell receptor (beta chain) was obtained from a study of a mutant IDH1 vaccine in newly diagnosed glioma. This clone was counted a few times. The CDR3 covers 15 residues. CDR1 SGDLS and CDR2 YYNGEE come from the germline V gene. J was trimmed by 1 base and V by 2 bases; bases with no gene match: 2. Specified time point: baseline, week 1 (first vaccination visit). Treatment denoted: pre-vaccination baseline after standard-of-care therapy. Clones were read by immunoSEQ multiplex PCR, and TCRdb kept only the in-frame ones, dropping some. This sample has roughly 70,000 clones, with 80% to 90% found just once.

V and J are TRBV9 and TRBJ2-1; 8 nucleotides align to TRBD2. The receptor's source is a man aged 30 to 39 with glioma. The specimen comprised PBMCs, sampled from a glioma patient treated with radiotherapy, temozolomide or both. This CDR3 reads CASSVSGISYNEQFF. The CDR3 DNA sequence: TGTGCCAGCAGCGTTAGCGGGATTTCCTACAATGAGCAGTTCTTC.